This entry is about one T cell receptor (beta chain). Its matching antigen is unknown. One entry per CDR3 protein results from TCRdb running MiXCR on the multiplex PCR reads. Among 7,000 to 9,000 distinct CDR3 sequences listed, 74% were seen once. This sample stems from a study of breast tumors, draining lymph nodes, adjacent tissues. Germline V gene data show CDR1 as SGDLS and CDR2 as YYNGEE. The CDR3 loop spans 16 amino acids. The V gene end was trimmed by 4 bases and the J gene end by 0 bases; junction bases not matched to a gene: 7. Study conclusions and caveats: Compared with lymph nodes, tumors were less diverse; compared with nontumor tissue, more. Data fit most tumor T cells coming from lymph node, expanding in tumor. The lymph node origin of tumor T cells was framed as consistent with a hypothesis, not demonstrated. Compared with basal-like, luminal-like tumors shared significantly more repertoire with nontumor tissue.

This sequence joins TRBV9 and TRBJ2-1; 7 nucleotides match TRBD2. The sample consisted of tumor-adjacent breast tissue. The clonotype comes from a female donor with breast cancer. Some clones in this sample may be carry-over from other donors' samples. CDR3 in DNA: TGTGCCAGCAGCCCCCAAGCGGGACTCTCCTACAATGAGCAGTTCTTC. Amino acids: CASSPQAGLSYNEQFF.